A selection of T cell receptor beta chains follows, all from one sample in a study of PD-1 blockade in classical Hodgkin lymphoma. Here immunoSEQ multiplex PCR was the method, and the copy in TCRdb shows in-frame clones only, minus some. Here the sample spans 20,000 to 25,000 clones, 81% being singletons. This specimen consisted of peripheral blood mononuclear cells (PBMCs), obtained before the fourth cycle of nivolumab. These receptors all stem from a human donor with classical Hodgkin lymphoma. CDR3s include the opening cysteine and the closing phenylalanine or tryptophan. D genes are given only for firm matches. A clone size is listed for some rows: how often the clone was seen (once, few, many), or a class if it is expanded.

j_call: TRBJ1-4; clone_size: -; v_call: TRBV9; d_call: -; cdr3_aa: CASTGGINEKLFF; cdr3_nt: TGTGCCAGCACCGGAGGGATTAATGAAAAACTGTTTTTT
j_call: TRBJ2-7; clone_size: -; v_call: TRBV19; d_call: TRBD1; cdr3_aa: CASSIDPGQGAYEQYF; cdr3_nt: TGTGCCAGTAGTATAGACCCGGGACAGGGGGCTTACGAGCAGTACTTC
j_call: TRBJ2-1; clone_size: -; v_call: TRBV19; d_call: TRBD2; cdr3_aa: CASSIASGSPNEQFF; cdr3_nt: TGTGCCAGTAGTATCGCTAGCGGGTCCCCCAATGAGCAGTTCTTC
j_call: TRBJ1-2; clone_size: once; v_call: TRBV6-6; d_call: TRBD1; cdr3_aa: CASSTRQGTNYGYTF; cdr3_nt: TGTGCCAGCAGTACCCGACAGGGAACTAACTATGGCTACACCTTC
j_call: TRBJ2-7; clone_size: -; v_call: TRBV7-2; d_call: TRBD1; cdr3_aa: CASSLEFGGTGRYEQYF; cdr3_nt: TGTGCCAGCAGCTTAGAATTCGGCGGGACAGGGCGATACGAGCAGTACTTC
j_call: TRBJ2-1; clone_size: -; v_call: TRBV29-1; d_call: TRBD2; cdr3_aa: CSVERAGGQFF; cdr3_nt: TGCAGCGTTGAAAGGGCGGGGGGGCAGTTCTTC
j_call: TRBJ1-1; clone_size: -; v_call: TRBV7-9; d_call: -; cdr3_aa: CASSLGTGLNTEAFF; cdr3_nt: TGTGCCAGCAGCTTAGGTACAGGTCTGAACACTGAAGCTTTCTTT
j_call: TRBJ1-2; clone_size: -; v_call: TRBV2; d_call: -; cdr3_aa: CASSERGTNYGYTF; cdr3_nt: TGTGCCAGCAGTGAGAGGGGCACTAACTATGGCTACACCTTC
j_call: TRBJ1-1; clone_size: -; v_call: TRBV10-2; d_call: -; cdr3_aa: CASNGQQNTEAFF; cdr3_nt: TGCGCCAGCAATGGACAACAGAACACTGAAGCTTTCTTT
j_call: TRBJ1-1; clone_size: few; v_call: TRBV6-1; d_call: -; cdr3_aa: CASSDGWAGTEAFF; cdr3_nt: TGTGCCAGCAGTGACGGGTGGGCGGGCACTGAAGCTTTCTTT
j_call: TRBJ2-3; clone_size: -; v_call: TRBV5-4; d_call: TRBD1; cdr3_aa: CASSEDRGRPDTQYF; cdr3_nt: TGTGCCAGCAGCGAGGACAGGGGGCGGCCAGATACGCAGTATTTT
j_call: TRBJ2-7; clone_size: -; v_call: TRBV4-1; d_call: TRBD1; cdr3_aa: CASSSRDRGSYEQYF; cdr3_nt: TGCGCCAGCAGCTCCCGGGACAGGGGATCCTACGAGCAGTACTTC
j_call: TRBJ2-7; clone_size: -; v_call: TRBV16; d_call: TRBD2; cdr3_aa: CASSQSGLAGGYEQYF; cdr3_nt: TGTGCCAGCAGCCAATCGGGACTAGCGGGGGGTTACGAGCAGTACTTC
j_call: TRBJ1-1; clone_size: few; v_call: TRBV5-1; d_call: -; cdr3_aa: CASSLAGSLDTEAFF; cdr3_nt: TGCGCCAGCAGCTTGGCGGGTTCCCTCGACACTGAAGCTTTCTTT
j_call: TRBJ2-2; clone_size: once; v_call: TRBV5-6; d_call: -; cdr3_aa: CASSFPPNTGELFF; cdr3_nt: TGTGCCAGCAGCTTCCCACCTAACACCGGGGAGCTGTTTTTT
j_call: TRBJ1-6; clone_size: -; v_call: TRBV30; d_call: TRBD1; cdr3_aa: CACLTGTDNSPLHF; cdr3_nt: TGTGCCTGCCTTACCGGGACAGATAATTCACCCCTCCACTTT
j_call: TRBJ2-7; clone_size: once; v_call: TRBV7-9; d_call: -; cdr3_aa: CASSLIGPDEQYF; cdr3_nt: TGTGCCAGCAGCTTAATTGGTCCAGACGAGCAGTACTTC
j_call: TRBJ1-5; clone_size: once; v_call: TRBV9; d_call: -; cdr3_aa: CASSVGVGNQPQHF; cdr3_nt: TGTGCCAGCAGCGTTGGAGTTGGCAATCAGCCCCAGCATTTT
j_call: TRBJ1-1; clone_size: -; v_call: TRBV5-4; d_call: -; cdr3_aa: CASSLDGFEAFF; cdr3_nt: TGTGCCAGCAGCTTGGACGGGTTTGAAGCTTTCTTT